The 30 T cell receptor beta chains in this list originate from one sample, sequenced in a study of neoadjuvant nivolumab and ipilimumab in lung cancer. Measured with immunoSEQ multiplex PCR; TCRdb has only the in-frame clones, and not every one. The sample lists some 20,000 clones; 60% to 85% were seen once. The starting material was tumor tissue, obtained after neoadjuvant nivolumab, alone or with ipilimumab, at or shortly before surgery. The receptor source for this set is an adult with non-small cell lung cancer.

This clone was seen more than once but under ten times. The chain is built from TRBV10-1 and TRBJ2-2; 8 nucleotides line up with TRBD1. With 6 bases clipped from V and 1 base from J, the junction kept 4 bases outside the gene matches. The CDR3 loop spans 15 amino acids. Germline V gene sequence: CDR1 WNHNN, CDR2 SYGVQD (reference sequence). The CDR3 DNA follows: TGCGCCAGCAGGTCGGGGACAGGGAACACCGGGGAGCTGTTTTTT. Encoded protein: CASRSGTGNTGELFF.

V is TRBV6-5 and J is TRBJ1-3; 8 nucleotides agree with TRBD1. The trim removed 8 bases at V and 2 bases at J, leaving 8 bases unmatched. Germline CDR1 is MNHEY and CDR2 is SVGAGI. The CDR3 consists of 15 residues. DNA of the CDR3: TGTGCCAGCGGCCGACAGGGGCGCACTGGAAACACCATATATTTT. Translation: CASGRQGRTGNTIYF.

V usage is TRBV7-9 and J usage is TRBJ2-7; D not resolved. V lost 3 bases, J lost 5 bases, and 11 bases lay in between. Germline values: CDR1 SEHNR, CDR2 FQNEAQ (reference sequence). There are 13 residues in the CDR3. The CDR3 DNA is TGTGCCAGCAGCTTGTCCGGACGAGACGAGCAGTACTTC. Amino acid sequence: CASSLSGRDEQYF.

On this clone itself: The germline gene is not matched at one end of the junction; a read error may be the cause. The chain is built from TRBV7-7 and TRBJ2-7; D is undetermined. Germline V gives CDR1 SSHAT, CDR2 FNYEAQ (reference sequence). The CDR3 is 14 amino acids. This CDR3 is CASSLNSNSDEQYF. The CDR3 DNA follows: TGTGCTAGCAGCTTAAACAGCAATTCGGACGAGCAGTACTTC.

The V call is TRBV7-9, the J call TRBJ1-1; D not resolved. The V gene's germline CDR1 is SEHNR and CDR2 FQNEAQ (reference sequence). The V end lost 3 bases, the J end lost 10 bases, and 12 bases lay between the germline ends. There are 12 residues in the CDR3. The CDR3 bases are TGTGCCAGCAGCTTGATAGATGGTGGAGCTTTCTTT. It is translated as CASSLIDGGAFF.

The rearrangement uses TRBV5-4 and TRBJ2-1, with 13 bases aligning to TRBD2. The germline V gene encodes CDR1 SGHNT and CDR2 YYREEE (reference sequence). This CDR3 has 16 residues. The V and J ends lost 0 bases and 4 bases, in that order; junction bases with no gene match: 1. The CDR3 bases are TGTGCCAGCAGCTTGGGACTAGCGGGGGGTTACAATGAGCAGTTCTTC. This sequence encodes CASSLGLAGGYNEQFF. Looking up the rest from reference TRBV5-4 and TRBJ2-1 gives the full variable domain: ETGVTQSPTHLIKTRGQQVTLRCSSQSGHNTVSWYQQALGQGPQFIFQYYREEENGRGNFPPRFSGLQFPNYSSELNVNALELDDSALYLCASSLGLAGGYNEQFFGPGTRLTVL.

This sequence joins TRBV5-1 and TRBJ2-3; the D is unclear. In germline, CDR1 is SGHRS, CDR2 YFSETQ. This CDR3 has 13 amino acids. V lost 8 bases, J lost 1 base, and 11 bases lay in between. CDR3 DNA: TGCGCCAGTCAGCAAGTGGGCACAGATACGCAGTATTTT. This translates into CASQQVGTDTQYF.

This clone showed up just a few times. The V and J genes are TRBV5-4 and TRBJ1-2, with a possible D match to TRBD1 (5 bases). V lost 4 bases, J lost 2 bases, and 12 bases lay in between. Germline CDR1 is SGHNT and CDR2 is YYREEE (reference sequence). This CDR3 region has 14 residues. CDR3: CASSGGMLNYGYTF. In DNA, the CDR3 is TGTGCCAGCAGCGGGGGTATGCTGAACTATGGCTACACCTTC.

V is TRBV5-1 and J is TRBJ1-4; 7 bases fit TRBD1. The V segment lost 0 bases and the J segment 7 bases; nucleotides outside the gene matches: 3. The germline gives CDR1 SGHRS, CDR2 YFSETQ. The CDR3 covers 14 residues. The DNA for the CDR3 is TGCGCCAGCAGCTTGGACAGGGGTTCTGAAAAACTGTTTTTT. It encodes CASSLDRGSEKLFF.

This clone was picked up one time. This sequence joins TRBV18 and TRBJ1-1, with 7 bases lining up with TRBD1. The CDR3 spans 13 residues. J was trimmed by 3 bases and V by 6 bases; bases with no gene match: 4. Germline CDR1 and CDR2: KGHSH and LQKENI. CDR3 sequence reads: CASSQGEHTEAFF. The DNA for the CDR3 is TGTGCCAGCTCGCAGGGGGAACACACTGAAGCTTTCTTT.

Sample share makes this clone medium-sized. The CDR3 sequence: CASYPEGFAYYGYTF. In DNA form, the CDR3 reads TGTGCCAGCTACCCTGAGGGGTTTGCCTACTATGGCTACACCTTC. The V and J genes are TRBV6-6 and TRBJ1-2; TRBD1 might be the D (5 bases). Trimming took off 8 bases at V and 3 bases at J, with 19 bases between the two ends. The germline V gene encodes CDR1 MNHNY and CDR2 SVGAGI (reference sequence). This CDR3 region has 15 residues.

The CDR3 here is CASSPQGMNTEAFF. The CDR3 region has the DNA TGCGCCAGCAGCCCACAGGGAATGAACACTGAAGCTTTCTTT. The chain is built from TRBV5-1 and TRBJ1-1, with TRBD1 as a possible D gene (6 bases). The V gene's germline CDR1 is SGHRS and CDR2 YFSETQ. There are 14 residues in the CDR3. The V gene lost 4 bases and the J gene lost 0 bases, with 10 bases spanning the gap.

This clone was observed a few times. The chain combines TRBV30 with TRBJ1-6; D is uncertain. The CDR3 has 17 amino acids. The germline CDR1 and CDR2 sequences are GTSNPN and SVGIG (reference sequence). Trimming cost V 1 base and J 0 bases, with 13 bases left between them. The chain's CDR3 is CAWSGDIFSSYNSPLHF. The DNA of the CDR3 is TGTGCCTGGAGTGGTGACATATTCAGCTCCTATAATTCACCCCTCCACTTT. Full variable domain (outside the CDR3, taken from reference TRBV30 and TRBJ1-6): SQTIHQWPATLVQPVGSPLSLECTVEGTSNPNLYWYRQAAGRGLQLLFYSVGIGQISSEVPQNLSASRPQDRQFILSSKKLLLSDSGFYLCAWSGDIFSSYNSPLHFGNGTRLTVT.

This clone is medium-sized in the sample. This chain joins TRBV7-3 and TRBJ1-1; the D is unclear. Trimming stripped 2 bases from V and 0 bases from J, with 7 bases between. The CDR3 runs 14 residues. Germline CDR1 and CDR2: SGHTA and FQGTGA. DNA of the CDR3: TGTGCCAGCAGCTTAGGCGGCATGAACACTGAAGCTTTCTTT. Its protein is CASSLGGMNTEAFF.

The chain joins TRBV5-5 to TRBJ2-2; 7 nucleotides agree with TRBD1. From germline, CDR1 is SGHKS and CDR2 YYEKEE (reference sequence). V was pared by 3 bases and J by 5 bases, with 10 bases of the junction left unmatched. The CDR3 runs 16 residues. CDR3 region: CASSSNRGGLTGELFF. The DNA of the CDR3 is TGTGCCAGCAGCTCGAACAGGGGTGGGTTGACCGGGGAGCTGTTTTTT.

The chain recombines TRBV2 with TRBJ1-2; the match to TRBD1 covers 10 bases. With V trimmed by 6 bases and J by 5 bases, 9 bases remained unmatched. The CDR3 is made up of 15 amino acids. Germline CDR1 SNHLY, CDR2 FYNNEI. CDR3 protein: CASRWTGGDLYGYTF. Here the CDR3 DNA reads TGTGCCAGCAGATGGACAGGGGGGGACCTATATGGCTACACCTTC.

CDR3 sequence: CASSEGPGSGTEAFF. The CDR3 DNA follows: TGTGCCAGCAGTGAAGGGCCTGGGAGTGGGACTGAAGCTTTCTTT. The chain recombines TRBV2 with TRBJ1-1, with unresolved D. Deletions cut 1 base from V and 5 bases from J, with 14 bases between. This CDR3 spans 15 amino acids. Germline V gene data show CDR1 as SNHLY and CDR2 as FYNNEI. The whole variable domain, remainder taken from reference TRBV2 and TRBJ1-1, is EPEVTQTPSHQVTQMGQEVILRCVPISNHLYFYWYRQILGQKVEFLVSFYNNEISEKSEIFDDQFSVERPDGSNFTLKIRSTKLEDSAMYFCASSEGPGSGTEAFFGQGTRLTVV.

CDR3 DNA: TGTGCCAGCAGTTTCTTCGACCGCACAGATACGCAGTATTTT. The encoded protein is CASSFFDRTDTQYF. This chain links TRBV6-5 with TRBJ2-3; D gene ambiguous. In germline, CDR1 is MNHEY, CDR2 SVGAGI. V gave up 4 bases and J gave up 1 base, with 9 bases separating them. CDR3 length: 14 residues.

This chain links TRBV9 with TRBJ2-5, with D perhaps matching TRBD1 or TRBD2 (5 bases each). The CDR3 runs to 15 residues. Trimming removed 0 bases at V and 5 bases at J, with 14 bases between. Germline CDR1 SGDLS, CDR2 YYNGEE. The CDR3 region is CASSVAGTTRETQYF. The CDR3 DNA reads TGTGCCAGCAGCGTAGCTGGGACCACCAGGGAGACCCAGTACTTC. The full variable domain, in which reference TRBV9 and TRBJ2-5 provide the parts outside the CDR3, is DSGVTQTPKHLITATGQRVTLRCSPRSGDLSVYWYQQSLDQGLQFLIQYYNGEERAKGNILERFSAQQFPDLHSELNLSSLELGDSALYFCASSVAGTTRETQYFGPGTRLLVL.

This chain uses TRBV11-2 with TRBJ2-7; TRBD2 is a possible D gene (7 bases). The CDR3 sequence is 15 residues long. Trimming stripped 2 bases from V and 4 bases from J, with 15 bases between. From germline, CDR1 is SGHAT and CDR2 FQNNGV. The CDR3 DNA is TGTGCCAGCAGCTTAAATCCAGGGGAGGGGTACGAGCAGTACTTC. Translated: CASSLNPGEGYEQYF.

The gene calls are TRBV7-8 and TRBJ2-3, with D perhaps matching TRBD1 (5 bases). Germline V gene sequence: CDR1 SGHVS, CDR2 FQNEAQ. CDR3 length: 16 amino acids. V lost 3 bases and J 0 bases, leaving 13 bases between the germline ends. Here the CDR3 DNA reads TGTGCCAGCAGCTTCCCAAACAGGACCAGCACAGATACGCAGTATTTT. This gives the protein CASSFPNRTSTDTQYF.

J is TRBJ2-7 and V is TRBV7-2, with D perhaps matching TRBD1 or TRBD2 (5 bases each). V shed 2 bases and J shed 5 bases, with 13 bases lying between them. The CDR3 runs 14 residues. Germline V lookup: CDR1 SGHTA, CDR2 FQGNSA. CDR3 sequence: CASSLRALGDEQYF. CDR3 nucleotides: TGTGCCAGCAGCTTAAGGGCACTGGGGGACGAGCAGTACTTC.

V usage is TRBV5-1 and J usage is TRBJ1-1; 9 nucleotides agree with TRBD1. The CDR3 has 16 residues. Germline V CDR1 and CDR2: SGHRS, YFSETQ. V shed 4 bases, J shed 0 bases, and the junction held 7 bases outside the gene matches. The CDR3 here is CASSIGQGRMNTEAFF. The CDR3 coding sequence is TGCGCCAGCAGCATTGGACAGGGGAGAATGAACACTGAAGCTTTCTTT.

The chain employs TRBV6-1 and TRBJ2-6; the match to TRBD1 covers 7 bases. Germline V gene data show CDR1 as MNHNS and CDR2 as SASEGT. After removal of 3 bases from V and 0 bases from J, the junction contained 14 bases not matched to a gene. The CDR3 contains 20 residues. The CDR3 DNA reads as TGTGCCAGCAGTGACCTGACAGGGAACCCCCTCGCCTCTGGGGCCAACGTCCTGACTTTC. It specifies CASSDLTGNPLASGANVLTF.

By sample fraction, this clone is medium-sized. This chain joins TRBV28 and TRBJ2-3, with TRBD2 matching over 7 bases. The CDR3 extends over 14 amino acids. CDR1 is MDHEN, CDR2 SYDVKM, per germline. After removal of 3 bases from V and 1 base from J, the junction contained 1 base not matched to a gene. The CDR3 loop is CASSFLAGTDTQYF. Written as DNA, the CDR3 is TGTGCCAGCAGTTTTCTAGCGGGCACAGATACGCAGTATTTT.

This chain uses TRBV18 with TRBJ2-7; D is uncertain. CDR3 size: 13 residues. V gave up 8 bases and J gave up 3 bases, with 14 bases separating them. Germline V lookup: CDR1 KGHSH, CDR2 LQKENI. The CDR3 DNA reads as TGTGCCAGCCATTTCGGGTCTAACTACGAGCAGTACTTC. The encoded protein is CASHFGSNYEQYF.

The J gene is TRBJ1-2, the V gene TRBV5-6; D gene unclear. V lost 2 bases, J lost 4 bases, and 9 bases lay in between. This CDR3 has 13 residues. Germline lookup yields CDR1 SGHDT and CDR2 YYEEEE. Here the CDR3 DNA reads TGTGCCAGCAGCTTCAAGGCGGGCTATGGCTACACCTTC. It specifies CASSFKAGYGYTF.

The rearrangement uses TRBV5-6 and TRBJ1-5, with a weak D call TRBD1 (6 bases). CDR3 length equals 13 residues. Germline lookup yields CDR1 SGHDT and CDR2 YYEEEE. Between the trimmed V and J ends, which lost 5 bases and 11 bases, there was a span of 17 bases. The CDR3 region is CASSHSRGSTQHF. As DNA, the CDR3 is TGTGCCAGCAGTCATTCCAGGGGTTCGACCCAGCATTTT.

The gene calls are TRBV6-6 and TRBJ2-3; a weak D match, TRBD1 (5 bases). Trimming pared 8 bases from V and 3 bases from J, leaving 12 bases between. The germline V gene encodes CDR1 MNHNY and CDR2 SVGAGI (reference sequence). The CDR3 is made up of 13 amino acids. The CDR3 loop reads CASYRQTTDTQYF. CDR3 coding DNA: TGTGCCAGCTACAGACAGACAACAGATACGCAGTATTTT.

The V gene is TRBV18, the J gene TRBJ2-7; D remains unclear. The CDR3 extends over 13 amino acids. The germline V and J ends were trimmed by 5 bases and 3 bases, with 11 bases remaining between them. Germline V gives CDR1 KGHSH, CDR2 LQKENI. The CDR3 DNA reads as TGTGCCAGCTCAGCAAGCAGGAGCTACGAGCAGTACTTC. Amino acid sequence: CASSASRSYEQYF.